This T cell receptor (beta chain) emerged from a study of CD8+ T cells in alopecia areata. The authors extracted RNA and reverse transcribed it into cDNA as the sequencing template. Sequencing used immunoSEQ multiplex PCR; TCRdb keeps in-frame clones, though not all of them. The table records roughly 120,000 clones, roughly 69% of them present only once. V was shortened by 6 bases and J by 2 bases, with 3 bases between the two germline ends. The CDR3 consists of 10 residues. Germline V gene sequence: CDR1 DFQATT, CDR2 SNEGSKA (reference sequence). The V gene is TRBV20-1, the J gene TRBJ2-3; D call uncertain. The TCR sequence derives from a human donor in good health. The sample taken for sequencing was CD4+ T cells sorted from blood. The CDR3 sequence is CSAYTDTQYF. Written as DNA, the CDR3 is TGCAGTGCCTACACAGATACGCAGTATTTT.